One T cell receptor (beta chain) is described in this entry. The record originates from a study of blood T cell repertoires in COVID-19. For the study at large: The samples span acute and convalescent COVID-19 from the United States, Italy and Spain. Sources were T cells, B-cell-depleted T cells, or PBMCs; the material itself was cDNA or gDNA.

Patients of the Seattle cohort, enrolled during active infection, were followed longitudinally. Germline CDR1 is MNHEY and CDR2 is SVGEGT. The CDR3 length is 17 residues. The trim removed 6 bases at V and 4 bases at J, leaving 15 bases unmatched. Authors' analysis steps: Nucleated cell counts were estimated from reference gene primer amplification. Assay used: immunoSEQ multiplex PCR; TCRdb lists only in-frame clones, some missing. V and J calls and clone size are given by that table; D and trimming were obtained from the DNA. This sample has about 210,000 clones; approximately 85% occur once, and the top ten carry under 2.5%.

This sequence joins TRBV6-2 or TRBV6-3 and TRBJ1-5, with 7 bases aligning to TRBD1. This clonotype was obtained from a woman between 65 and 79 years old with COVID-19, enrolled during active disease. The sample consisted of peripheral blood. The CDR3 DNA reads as TGTGCCAGCAGCCCGCTTACCGGGACAGCGGATAATCAGCCCCAGCATTTT. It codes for CASSPLTGTADNQPQHF.